A selection of T cell receptor beta chains follows, all from one sample in a study of T cells after yellow fever vaccination. MiXCR was run by TCRdb on the 5' RACE reads, yielding one entry per CDR3 protein. The table has just under 600,000 distinct CDR3 sequences, about 14% seen once. Sequencing used PBMCs, obtained on the day of the yellow fever booster vaccination. The origin of the receptors is a man aged 25 to 40 who received the YFV17D yellow fever vaccine. The CDR3 runs from the conserved cysteine through the conserved F or W. Each record gives: clone size, J gene, D gene, V gene, CDR3 protein, CDR3 DNA. The D gene is left open where the match is weak. Size values are once, few and many counts, or a class for expanded clones, and some rows have none.

many,TRBJ2-1,-,TRBV12-3/TRBV12-4,CASSFGEQFF,TGTGCCAGCAGTTTCGGTGAGCAGTTCTTC
many,TRBJ2-1,TRBD2,TRBV27,CASRAGGANEQFF,TGTGCCAGTAGGGCCGGGGGGGCCAATGAGCAGTTCTTC
few,TRBJ2-7,TRBD1,TRBV24-1,CATSDHRGSYEQYF,TGTGCCACCAGTGATCACAGGGGGAGCTACGAGCAGTACTTC
few,TRBJ2-7,TRBD1,TRBV5-6,CASSNQDGQGFGTSDSYEQYF,TGTGCCAGCAGCAACCAAGATGGACAGGGGTTTGGAACTAGCGACTCCTACGAGCAGTACTTC
few,TRBJ2-7,TRBD1,TRBV7-2,CASSLAWGQVPRQYF,TGTGCCAGCAGCTTAGCGTGGGGACAGGTGCCTAGGCAGTACTTC
few,TRBJ2-2,-,TRBV6-1,CASSEGPFANTGELFF,TGTGCCAGCAGTGAGGGACCGTTCGCGAACACCGGGGAGCTGTTTTTT
few,TRBJ2-5,-,TRBV9,CASSVAGRETQYF,TGTGCCAGCAGCGTAGCGGGGCGAGAGACCCAGTACTTC
few,TRBJ2-1,-,TRBV7-9,CASSTHTRLSHDEQFF,TGTGCCAGCAGCACCCACACTAGGCTTTCCCACGATGAGCAGTTCTTC
-,TRBJ2-5,TRBD2,TRBV9,CASSTSSGKETQYF,TGTGCCAGCAGCACCTCTAGCGGGAAGGAGACCCAGTACTTC
-,TRBJ1-6,-,TRBV14,CASSQGGVNSPLHF,TGTGCCAGCAGCCAGGGGGGCGTGAATTCACCCCTCCACTTT
-,TRBJ2-3,TRBD2,TRBV6-5,CASSYSGIAAGDTQYF,TGTGCCAGCAGTTATAGCGGGATAGCTGCCGGAGATACGCAGTATTTT
-,TRBJ2-2,-,TRBV19,CASHRDRELFF,TGTGCCAGTCACAGGGACCGGGAGCTGTTTTTT
-,TRBJ2-7,TRBD2,TRBV28,CASLSSGNSYEQYF,TGTGCCAGCTTAAGTAGCGGGAACTCCTACGAGCAGTACTTC
-,TRBJ2-5,-,TRBV7-2,CASSLAWAETQYF,TGTGCCAGCAGCTTAGCCTGGGCGGAGACCCAGTACTTC
many,TRBJ1-4,-,TRBV5-5,CATRRETNEKLFF,TGTGCCACACGGCGGGAAACTAATGAAAAACTGTTTTTT
-,TRBJ1-1,-,TRBV29-1,CSGLLGVTEAFF,TGCAGCGGTCTGCTGGGGGTAACTGAAGCTTTCTTT
few,TRBJ2-1,-,TRBV10-3,CAIIAEDYNEQFF,TGTGCCATCATAGCGGAAGACTACAATGAGCAGTTCTTC
few,TRBJ1-5,TRBD1,TRBV20-1,CSARGIQGSQPQHF,TGCAGTGCTAGAGGAATACAGGGGAGTCAGCCCCAGCATTTT
few,TRBJ1-2,-,TRBV4-3,CASSQTTLQSNYGYTF,TGCGCCAGCAGCCAAACGACCCTTCAGTCGAACTATGGCTACACCTTC
few,TRBJ1-2,-,TRBV5-1,CASSLEGQTYGYTF,TGCGCCAGCAGCTTGGAAGGGCAGACCTATGGCTACACCTTC
few,TRBJ2-3,-,TRBV4-3,CASSQGASRTDTQYF,TGCGCCAGCAGCCAAGGGGCCAGCCGCACAGATACGCAGTATTTT
-,TRBJ2-1,TRBD2,TRBV29-1,CSVDILARRNEQFF,TGCAGCGTTGATATACTAGCGCGTCGGAATGAGCAGTTCTTC
many,TRBJ2-3,-,TRBV7-3,CASSLTPSGGGPDTQYF,TGTGCCAGCAGCTTAACCCCCAGCGGAGGTGGTCCAGATACGCAGTATTTT
many,TRBJ2-4,TRBD1,TRBV4-3,CASSQDRRQGAYIQYF,TGCGCCAGCAGCCAAGATCGACGACAGGGGGCATACATTCAGTACTTC
few,TRBJ1-2,-,TRBV27,CASSPGALGYGYTF,TGTGCCAGCAGTCCCGGGGCGCTGGGCTATGGCTACACCTTC
-,TRBJ2-3,-,TRBV14,CASSQDGLGDITDTQYF,TGTGCCAGCAGCCAAGATGGCCTTGGCGACATAACAGATACGCAGTATTTT
few,TRBJ2-1,TRBD2,TRBV7-6,CASSFRGLAGAIRDNEQFF,TGTGCCAGCAGCTTCCGGGGACTAGCGGGAGCTATTAGGGACAATGAGCAGTTCTTC
-,TRBJ2-3,-,TRBV7-9,CASSRALVSDTQYF,TGTGCCAGCAGCCGTGCGCTAGTCTCGGATACGCAGTATTTT
few,TRBJ1-1,-,TRBV5-1,CASSLGGSKGTEAFF,TGCGCCAGCAGCTTGGGAGGAAGCAAGGGCACTGAAGCTTTCTTT
-,TRBJ2-1,-,TRBV5-1,CASSSDLNRDEQFF,TGCGCCAGCAGCTCAGACCTAAACAGGGATGAGCAGTTCTTC
-,TRBJ1-3,-,TRBV5-1,CASSPAPRIRALRGNTIYF,TGCGCCAGCAGCCCAGCTCCCCGAATTCGGGCCCTCCGAGGAAACACCATATATTTT
-,TRBJ2-7,-,TRBV5-1,CASSYLLGRYEQYF,TGCGCCAGCAGCTACCTTCTGGGAAGGTACGAGCAGTACTTC
few,TRBJ2-2,-,TRBV9,CASGRPNTGELFF,TGTGCCAGCGGGAGACCCAACACCGGGGAGCTGTTTTTT
few,TRBJ2-7,TRBD2,TRBV20-1,CSARGGSSGTYEQYF,TGCAGTGCTAGAGGTGGGTCTAGCGGTACCTACGAGCAGTACTTC
-,TRBJ2-7,TRBD1,TRBV20-1,CSARARDRYEQYF,TGCAGTGCTAGGGCCCGGGACAGGTACGAGCAGTACTTC
-,TRBJ2-3,-,TRBV6-1,CASSRDPIRAGQYF,TGTGCCAGCAGTCGGGACCCGATTAGGGCTGGGCAGTATTTT
-,TRBJ2-1,TRBD1,TRBV11-2,CASSLGTGGLEQFF,TGTGCCAGCAGCTTAGGAACAGGGGGCCTTGAGCAGTTCTTC
few,TRBJ2-5,-,TRBV13,CASGIGSVGVTQYF,TGTGCCAGCGGGATAGGATCCGTAGGGGTGACCCAGTACTTC
few,TRBJ2-2,-,TRBV4-3,CASSQDGMNSGELFF,TGCGCCAGCAGCCAAGATGGGATGAATAGCGGGGAGCTGTTTTTT